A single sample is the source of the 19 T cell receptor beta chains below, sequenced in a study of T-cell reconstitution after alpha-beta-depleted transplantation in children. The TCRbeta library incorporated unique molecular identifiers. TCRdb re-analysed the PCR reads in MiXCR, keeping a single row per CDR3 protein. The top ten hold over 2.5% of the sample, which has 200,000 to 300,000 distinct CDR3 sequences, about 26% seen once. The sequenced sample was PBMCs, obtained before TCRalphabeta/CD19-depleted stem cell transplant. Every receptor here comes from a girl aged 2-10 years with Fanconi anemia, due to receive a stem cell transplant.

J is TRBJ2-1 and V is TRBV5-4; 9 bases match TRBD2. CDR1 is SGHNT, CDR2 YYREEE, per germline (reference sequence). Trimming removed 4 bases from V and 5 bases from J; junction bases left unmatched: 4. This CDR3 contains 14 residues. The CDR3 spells CASSVAGADNEQFF. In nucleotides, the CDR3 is TGTGCCAGCAGCGTAGCGGGGGCCGACAATGAGCAGTTCTTC.

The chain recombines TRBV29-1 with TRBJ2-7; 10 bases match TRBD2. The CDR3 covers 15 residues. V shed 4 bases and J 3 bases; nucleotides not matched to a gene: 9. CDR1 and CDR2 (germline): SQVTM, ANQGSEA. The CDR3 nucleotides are TGCAGCGTTGCCGACTTAGCGGGAGGTGGCTACGAGCAGTACTTC. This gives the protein CSVADLAGGGYEQYF.

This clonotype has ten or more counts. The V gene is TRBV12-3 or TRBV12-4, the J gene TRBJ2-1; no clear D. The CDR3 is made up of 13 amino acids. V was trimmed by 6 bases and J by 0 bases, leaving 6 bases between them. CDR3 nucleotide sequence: TGTGCCAGCAGACGTGTCTCCTACAATGAGCAGTTCTTC. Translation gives CASRRVSYNEQFF.

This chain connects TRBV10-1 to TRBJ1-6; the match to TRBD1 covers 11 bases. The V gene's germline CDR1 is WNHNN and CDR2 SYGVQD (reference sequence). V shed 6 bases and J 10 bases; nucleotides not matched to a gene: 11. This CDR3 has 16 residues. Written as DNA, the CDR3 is TGCGCCAGCAGCCTCGGACAGGGGGCGGTTGGGTCACCCCTCCACTTT. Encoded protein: CASSLGQGAVGSPLHF.

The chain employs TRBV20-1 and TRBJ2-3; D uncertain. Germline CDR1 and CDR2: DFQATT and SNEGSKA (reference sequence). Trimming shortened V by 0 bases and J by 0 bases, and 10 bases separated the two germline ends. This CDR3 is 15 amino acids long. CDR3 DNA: TGCAGTGCTAGAGATCTTCATTCTAGCACAGATACGCAGTATTTT. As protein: CSARDLHSSTDTQYF.

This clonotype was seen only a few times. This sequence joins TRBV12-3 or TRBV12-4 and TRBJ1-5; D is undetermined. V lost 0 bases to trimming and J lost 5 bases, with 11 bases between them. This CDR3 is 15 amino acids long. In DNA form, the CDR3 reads TGTGCCAGCAGTTTAGCAGGGAATACTTATCAGCCCCAGCATTTT. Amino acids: CASSLAGNTYQPQHF.

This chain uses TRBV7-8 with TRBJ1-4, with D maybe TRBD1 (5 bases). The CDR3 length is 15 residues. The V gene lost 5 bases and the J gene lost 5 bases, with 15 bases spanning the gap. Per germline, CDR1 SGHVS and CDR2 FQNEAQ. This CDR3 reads CASSPRREGNEKLFF. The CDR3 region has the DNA TGTGCCAGCAGCCCCCGCAGGGAGGGGAATGAAAAACTGTTTTTT.

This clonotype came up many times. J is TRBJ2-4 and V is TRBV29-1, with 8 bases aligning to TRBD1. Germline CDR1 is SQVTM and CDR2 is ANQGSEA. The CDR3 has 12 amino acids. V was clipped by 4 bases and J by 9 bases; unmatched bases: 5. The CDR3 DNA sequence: TGCAGCGTTGTAGGAGGGACAGGCATTCAGTACTTC. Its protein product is CSVVGGTGIQYF.

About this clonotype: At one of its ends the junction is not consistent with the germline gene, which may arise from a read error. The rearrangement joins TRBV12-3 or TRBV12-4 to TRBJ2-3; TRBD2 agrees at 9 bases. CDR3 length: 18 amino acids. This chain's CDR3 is CAISLDLQTSGSTDTQYF. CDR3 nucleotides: TGTGCCATCAGTTTAGACCTACAGACTAGCGGAAGCACAGATACGCAGTATTTT.

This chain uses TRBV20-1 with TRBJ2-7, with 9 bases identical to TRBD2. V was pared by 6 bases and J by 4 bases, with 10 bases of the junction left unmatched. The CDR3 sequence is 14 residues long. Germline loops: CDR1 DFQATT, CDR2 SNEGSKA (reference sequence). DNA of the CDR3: TGCAGTGCGGGCCCGGGGCTAGCGGGATACGAGCAGTACTTC. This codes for CSAGPGLAGYEQYF.

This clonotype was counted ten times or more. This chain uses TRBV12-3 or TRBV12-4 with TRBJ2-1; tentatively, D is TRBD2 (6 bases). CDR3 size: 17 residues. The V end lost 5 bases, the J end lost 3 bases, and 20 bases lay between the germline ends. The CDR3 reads CASSRIEWGLHYNEQFF. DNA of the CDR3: TGTGCCAGCAGTCGAATCGAGTGGGGACTTCACTACAATGAGCAGTTCTTC.

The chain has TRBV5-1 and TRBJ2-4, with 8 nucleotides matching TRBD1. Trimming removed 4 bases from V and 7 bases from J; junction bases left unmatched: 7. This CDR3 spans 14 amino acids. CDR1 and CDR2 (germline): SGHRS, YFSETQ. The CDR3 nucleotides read TGCGCCAGCAGCCCCGACAGGGGTGGTAACATTCAGTACTTC. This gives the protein CASSPDRGGNIQYF.

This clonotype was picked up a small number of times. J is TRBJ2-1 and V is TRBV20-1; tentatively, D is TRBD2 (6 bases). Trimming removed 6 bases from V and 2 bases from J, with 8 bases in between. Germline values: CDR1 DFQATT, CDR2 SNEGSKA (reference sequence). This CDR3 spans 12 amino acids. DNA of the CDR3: TGCAGTGCAGGAGGGCCCTACAATGAGCAGTTCTTC. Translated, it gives CSAGGPYNEQFF.

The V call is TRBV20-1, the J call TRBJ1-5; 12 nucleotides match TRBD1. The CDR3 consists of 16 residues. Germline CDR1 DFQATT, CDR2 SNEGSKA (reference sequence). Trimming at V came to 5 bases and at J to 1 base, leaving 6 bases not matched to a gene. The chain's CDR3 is CSAGGDRGLSNQPQHF. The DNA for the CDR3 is TGCAGTGCTGGTGGGGACAGGGGGCTCAGCAATCAGCCCCAGCATTTT.

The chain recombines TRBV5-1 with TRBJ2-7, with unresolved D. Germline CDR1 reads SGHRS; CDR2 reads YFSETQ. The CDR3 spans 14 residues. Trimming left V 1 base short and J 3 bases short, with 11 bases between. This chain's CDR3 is CASSLSVDNYEQYF. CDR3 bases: TGCGCCAGCAGCTTGTCGGTAGACAACTACGAGCAGTACTTC. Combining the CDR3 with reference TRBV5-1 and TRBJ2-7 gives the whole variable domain KAGVTQTPRYLIKTRGQQVTLSCSPISGHRSVSWYQQTPGQGLQFLFEYFSETQRNKGNFPGRFSGRQFSNSRSEMNVSTLELGDSALYLCASSLSVDNYEQYFGPGTRLTVT.

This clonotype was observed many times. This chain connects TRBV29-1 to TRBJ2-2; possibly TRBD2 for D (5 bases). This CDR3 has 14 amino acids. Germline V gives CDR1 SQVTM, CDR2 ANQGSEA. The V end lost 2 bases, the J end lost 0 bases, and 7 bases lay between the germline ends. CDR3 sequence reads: CSVEIGTNTGELFF. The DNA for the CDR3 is TGCAGCGTTGAAATCGGGACGAACACCGGGGAGCTGTTTTTT.

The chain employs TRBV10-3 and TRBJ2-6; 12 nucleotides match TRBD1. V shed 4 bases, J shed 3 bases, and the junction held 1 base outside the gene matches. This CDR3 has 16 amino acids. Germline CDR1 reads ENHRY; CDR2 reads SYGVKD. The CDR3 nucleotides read TGTGCCATCAGTGGGGACAGGGGGCGTGGGGCCAACGTCCTGACTTTC. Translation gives CAISGDRGRGANVLTF.

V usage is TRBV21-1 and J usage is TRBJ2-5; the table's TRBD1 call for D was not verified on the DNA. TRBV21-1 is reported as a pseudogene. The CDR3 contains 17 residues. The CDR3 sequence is CASIRTEPCGNQETQYF. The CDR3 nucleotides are TGTGCCAGCATCCGGACAGAACCATGCGGGAACCAAGAGACCCAGTACTTC.

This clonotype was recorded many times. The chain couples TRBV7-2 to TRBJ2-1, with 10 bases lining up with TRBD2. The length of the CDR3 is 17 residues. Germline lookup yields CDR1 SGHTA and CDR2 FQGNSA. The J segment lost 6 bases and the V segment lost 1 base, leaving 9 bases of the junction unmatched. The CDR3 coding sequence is TGTGCCAGCAGCTTAGTGGCGGGACTAGCGTCGGGCAATGAGCAGTTCTTC. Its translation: CASSLVAGLASGNEQFF.